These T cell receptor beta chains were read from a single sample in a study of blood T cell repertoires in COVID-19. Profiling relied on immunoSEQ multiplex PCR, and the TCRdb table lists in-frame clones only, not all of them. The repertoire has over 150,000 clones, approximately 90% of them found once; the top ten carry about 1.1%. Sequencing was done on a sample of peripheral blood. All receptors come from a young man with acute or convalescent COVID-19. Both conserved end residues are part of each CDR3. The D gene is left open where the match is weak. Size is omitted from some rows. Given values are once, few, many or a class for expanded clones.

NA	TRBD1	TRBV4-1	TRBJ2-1	CASSQRDRDEQFF	TGCGCCAGCAGCCAGAGGGACAGGGATGAGCAGTTCTTC
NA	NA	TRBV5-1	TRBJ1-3	CASSLREDGGNTIYF	TGCGCCAGCAGCTTGAGGGAGGACGGTGGAAACACCATATATTTT
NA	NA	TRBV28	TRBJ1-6	CASSPPTGSSPLHF	TGTGCCAGTTCCCCCCCTACGGGGTCTTCACCCCTCCACTTT
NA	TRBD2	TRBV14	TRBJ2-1	CASSPYRTSGGSYNEQFF	TGTGCCAGCAGCCCCTATCGGACTAGCGGGGGTTCCTACAATGAGCAGTTCTTC
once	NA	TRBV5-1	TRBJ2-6	CASSWQGTGANVLTF	TGCGCCAGCAGCTGGCAGGGAACTGGGGCCAACGTCCTGACTTTC
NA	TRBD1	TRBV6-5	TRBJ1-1	CASGDRGDTEAFF	TGTGCCAGCGGGGACAGGGGGGACACTGAAGCTTTCTTT
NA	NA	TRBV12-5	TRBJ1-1	CASGFMGQQTEAFF	TGTGCTAGTGGTTTTATGGGACAACAGACTGAAGCTTTCTTT
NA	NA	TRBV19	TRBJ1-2	CASSASRGGTYGYTF	TGTGCCAGTAGCGCTTCAAGGGGGGGTACCTATGGCTACACCTTC
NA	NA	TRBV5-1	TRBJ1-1	CASSIDSTVVEAFF	TGCGCCAGCAGCATTGACAGTACAGTCGTTGAAGCTTTCTTT
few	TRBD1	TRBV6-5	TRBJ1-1	CASSWDRLNTEAFF	TGTGCCAGCAGTTGGGACAGACTGAACACTGAAGCTTTCTTT
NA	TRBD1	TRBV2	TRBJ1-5	CASRGTGVNNQPQHF	TGTGCCAGCAGGGGAACAGGGGTGAACAATCAGCCCCAGCATTTT
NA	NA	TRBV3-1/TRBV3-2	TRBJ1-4	CASSVNRVRGSTNEKLFF	TGTGCCAGCAGCGTAAACCGGGTCAGGGGCTCAACTAATGAAAAACTGTTTTTT
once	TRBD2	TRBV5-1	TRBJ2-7	CASSLGGGGFTYEQYF	TGCGCCAGCAGCTTGGGTGGCGGGGGATTCACCTACGAGCAGTACTTC
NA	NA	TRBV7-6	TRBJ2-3	CASRPWTSSTDTQYF	TGTGCCAGCAGACCGTGGACTTCTAGCACAGATACGCAGTATTTT
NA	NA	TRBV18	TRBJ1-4	CASSQLQGGISEKLFF	TGTGCCAGCTCACAACTACAGGGAGGGATTAGTGAAAAACTGTTTTTT
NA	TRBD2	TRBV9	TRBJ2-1	CASSVEISGYNEQFF	TGTGCCAGCAGCGTGGAAATTAGCGGGTACAATGAGCAGTTCTTC
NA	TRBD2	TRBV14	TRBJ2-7	CASSLELAATYEQYF	TGTGCCAGCAGCCTTGAACTAGCGGCAACCTACGAGCAGTACTTC
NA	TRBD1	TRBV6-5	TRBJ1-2	CASSTGTGKGHGYTF	TGTGCCAGCAGCACAGGGACAGGGAAGGGACATGGCTACACCTTC
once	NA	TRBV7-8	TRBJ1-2	CASSERGYHGYTF	TGTGCCAGCAGCGAACGGGGATATCATGGCTACACCTTC
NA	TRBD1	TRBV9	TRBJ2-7	CASSVEGGTGVDEQYF	TGTGCCAGCAGCGTAGAAGGCGGGACAGGGGTCGACGAGCAGTACTTC
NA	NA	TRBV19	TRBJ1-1	CASSPTGNPEAFF	TGTGCCAGTAGTCCCACAGGGAACCCTGAAGCTTTCTTT
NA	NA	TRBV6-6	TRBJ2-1	CASSRSYRGGSYNEQFF	TGTGCCAGCAGTCGATCATACAGGGGGGGTTCCTACAATGAGCAGTTCTTC
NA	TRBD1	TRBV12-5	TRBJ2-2	CASGLQGTGELFF	TGTGCTAGTGGTTTACAGGGGACCGGGGAGCTGTTTTTT
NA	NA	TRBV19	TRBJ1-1	CASSPRGIGRNTEAFF	TGTGCCAGTAGTCCCCGCGGGATAGGACGAAACACTGAAGCTTTCTTT
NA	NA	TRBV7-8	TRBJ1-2	CASSLRGKGYTF	TGTGCCAGCAGCTTACGGGGGAAAGGCTACACCTTC
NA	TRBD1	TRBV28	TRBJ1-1	CASSWWGTGGREAFF	TGTGCCAGCAGCTGGTGGGGGACAGGGGGAAGGGAAGCTTTCTTT
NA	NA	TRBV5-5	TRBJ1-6	CASSRRTDNSPLHF	TGTGCCAGCAGTCGGAGGACAGATAATTCACCCCTCCACTTT
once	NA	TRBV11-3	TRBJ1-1	CASSLPGNTEAFF	TGTGCCAGCAGCCTCCCGGGGAACACTGAAGCTTTCTTT